The 16 T cell receptor beta chains reported below all come from one sample, sequenced in a study of T-cell memory formation after mild COVID-19. TCRdb re-called the 5' RACE reads through MiXCR, storing one row per CDR3 protein. This sample carries approximately 13,000 distinct CDR3 sequences, around 16% of them seen once, and the ten largest clones take less than 75%. Material: PBMCs or a T cell subset sorted from them (not recorded which). The receptor set was obtained from a man in his late teens or twenties who had mild COVID-19 (a few samples of this study predate the infection). Cell type and time point are not known.

The genes are TRBV4-1 and TRBJ2-5; TRBD1 agrees at 8 bases. The J segment lost 7 bases and the V segment lost 1 base, leaving 8 bases of the junction unmatched. CDR1 and CDR2 (germline): MGHRA, YSYEKL. The CDR3 is made up of 15 amino acids. The CDR3: CASSQAGRGLGTQYF. CDR3 nucleotide sequence: TGCGCCAGCAGCCAAGCGGGCAGGGGGCTAGGGACCCAGTACTTC.

The chain links TRBV4-3 to TRBJ2-3; the D gene is possibly TRBD1 (5 bases). The CDR3 is made up of 15 amino acids. V was shortened by 3 bases and J by 9 bases, with 19 bases between the two germline ends. Germline CDR1 reads LGHNA; CDR2 reads YSLEER. The CDR3 bases are TGCGCCAGCAGCCAGGAAAGTGGGGCTTCCAGCACGCAGTATTTT. This codes for CASSQESGASSTQYF.

This clonotype was picked up many times. The chain uses TRBV5-5 and TRBJ2-1; D is ambiguous. The CDR3 runs 12 residues. Trimming cost V 2 bases and J 9 bases, with 9 bases left between them. Germline V gives CDR1 SGHKS, CDR2 YYEKEE (reference sequence). CDR3 nucleotides: TGTGCCAGCAGCTTTGAAGAGGTTGAGCAGTTCTTC. Translation: CASSFEEVEQFF.

This clonotype was observed many times. V is TRBV7-9 and J is TRBJ2-5, with TRBD1 identical over 7 bases. J lost 4 bases, V lost 1 base, and 9 bases had no gene match. This CDR3 is 16 amino acids long. CDR1 is SEHNR, CDR2 FQNEAQ, per germline (reference sequence). DNA of the CDR3: TGTGCCAGCAGCTTAGACAGGGGATCATTCGGAGAGACCCAGTACTTC. As protein: CASSLDRGSFGETQYF.

This clonotype was detected only a few times. This chain joins TRBV6-5 and TRBJ2-5; D is possibly TRBD2 (6 bases). This CDR3 region has 14 residues. The V end was cut by 0 bases, the J end by 5 bases, with 10 bases between. The germline V gene has CDR1 MNHEY and CDR2 SVGAGI. CDR3 in amino acids: CASSYSGRGETQYF. The CDR3 coding sequence is TGTGCCAGCAGTTACTCGGGACGGGGGGAGACCCAGTACTTC.

There are many counts of this clonotype. The V gene is TRBV20-1, the J gene TRBJ2-7, with D tentatively TRBD1 (6 bases). Germline-derived CDR1 and CDR2 are DFQATT and SNEGSKA (reference sequence). The CDR3 is made up of 14 amino acids. Trimming stripped 1 base from V and 6 bases from J, with 16 bases between. This chain's CDR3 is CSARVPALGGEQYV. The CDR3 DNA sequence: TGCAGTGCTAGAGTTCCTGCCTTAGGGGGCGAGCAGTACGTC.

The chain recombines TRBV9 with TRBJ1-1, with D possibly matching TRBD1 (6 bases). Germline-derived CDR1 and CDR2 are SGDLS and YYNGEE. The CDR3 totals 15 residues. Trimming pared 0 bases from V and 5 bases from J, leaving 14 bases between. The CDR3 DNA sequence: TGTGCCAGCAGCGTAGAGCCGGGGGCGGATACTGAAGCTTTCTTT. Its translation: CASSVEPGADTEAFF. Drawing the rest from reference TRBV9 and TRBJ1-1, the complete variable domain is DSGVTQTPKHLITATGQRVTLRCSPRSGDLSVYWYQQSLDQGLQFLIQYYNGEERAKGNILERFSAQQFPDLHSELNLSSLELGDSALYFCASSVEPGADTEAFFGQGTRLTVV.

This clonotype was picked up many times. This chain joins TRBV9 and TRBJ2-2, with 12 bases identical to TRBD2. V trimming: 3 bases; J trimming: 3 bases; junction bases outside the gene matches: 12. The germline gives CDR1 SGDLS, CDR2 YYNGEE. The CDR3 consists of 19 residues. The CDR3 DNA reads as TGTGCCAGCAGCGCCCTGGGGCTAGCGGGGGGGCCGTACACCGGGGAGCTGTTTTTT. The encoded protein is CASSALGLAGGPYTGELFF.

The gene calls are TRBV5-1 and TRBJ1-2; no clear D gene. The CDR3 spans 12 residues. Deletions cut 4 bases from V and 1 base from J, with 5 bases between. In germline, CDR1 is SGHRS, CDR2 YFSETQ. The CDR3 is CASSPFNYGYTF. The CDR3 DNA follows: TGCGCCAGCAGCCCGTTTAACTATGGCTACACCTTC.

The genes are TRBV4-1 and TRBJ2-7, with D maybe TRBD2 (5 bases). The CDR3 is made up of 16 amino acids. The V and J ends lost 0 bases and 5 bases respectively, with 17 bases between them. Germline loops: CDR1 MGHRA, CDR2 YSYEKL. The CDR3 protein is CASSQEIGVLDDEQYV. The CDR3 bases are TGCGCCAGCAGCCAAGAGATCGGGGTATTGGACGACGAGCAGTACGTC.

There are many counts of this clonotype. The V and J genes are TRBV7-3 and TRBJ1-1; D remains ambiguous. Germline V gene lookup returns CDR1 SGHTA and CDR2 FQGTGA. Trimming left V 8 bases short and J 6 bases short, with 16 bases between. The CDR3 sequence is 13 residues long. CDR3 protein: CASSLTGRSEAFF. In nucleotides, the CDR3 is TGTGCCAGCTCTCTTACCGGACGCTCTGAAGCTTTCTTT.

This clonotype was observed a few times. The chain uses TRBV4-1 and TRBJ2-5; 7 bases map to TRBD2. CDR1 and CDR2 (germline): MGHRA, YSYEKL. V lost 1 base, J lost 2 bases, and 4 bases stayed unmatched. The CDR3 is 15 amino acids. CDR3 nucleotide sequence: TGCGCCAGCAGCCAAGTTGGGAGGGAACAAGAGACCCAGTACTTC. This translates into CASSQVGREQETQYF.

This clonotype was found many times. The V call is TRBV12-5, the J call TRBJ2-7, with D unclear. There are 12 residues in the CDR3. In germline, CDR1 is LGHNT, CDR2 FRNRAP. Trimming removed 3 bases from V and 3 bases from J, with 6 bases in between. The CDR3 region has the DNA TGTGCTAGTGGTTTCAAGATCTACGAGCAGTACTTC. Protein product: CASGFKIYEQYF.

The J gene is TRBJ2-2, the V gene TRBV9, with D tentatively TRBD2 (5 bases). Looked up from germline, CDR1 is SGDLS and CDR2 is YYNGEE. The CDR3 spans 13 residues. V lost 6 bases and J lost 1, with 7 bases in between. The DNA of the CDR3 is TGTGCCAGCACCCGGGAGAACACCGGGGAGCTGTTTTTT. Translation gives CASTRENTGELFF.

This clonotype was seen a handful of times. The gene calls are TRBV6-1 and TRBJ1-2; D gene uncertain. The CDR3 consists of 14 residues. The V gene's germline CDR1 is MNHNS and CDR2 SASEGT. V lost 0 bases to trimming and J lost 7 bases, with 12 bases between them. CDR3 residues: CASSEAGGGGGYTF. Here the CDR3 DNA reads TGTGCCAGCAGTGAAGCGGGTGGAGGCGGTGGCTACACCTTC.

This clonotype has ten or more counts. The V call is TRBV6-6, the J call TRBJ2-7, with D tentatively TRBD1 or TRBD2 (5 bases each). Germline CDR1 and CDR2: MNHNY and SVGAGI (reference sequence). V lost 2 bases to trimming and J lost 2 bases, with 13 bases between them. This CDR3 comprises 15 residues. The CDR3 sequence: CASSYGQGVAYEQYF. In DNA form, the CDR3 reads TGTGCCAGCAGTTACGGGCAGGGAGTAGCCTACGAGCAGTACTTC.